This T cell receptor (beta chain) derives from a study of blood T cell repertoires in COVID-19 (dated by TCRdb to 2018 to 2021). About the investigation overall: Samples covering the acute and convalescent phases of COVID-19 were provided by collaborators in the United States, Italy and Spain. The material from the prospective study consisted of cDNA or gDNA derived from T cells, B-cell-depleted T cells, or PBMCs. Deeply sampled blood TCRbeta repertoires from subjects exposed to, actively infected with, or recovered from COVID-19 were included in the dataset. A freely available public database, intended as a resource for researchers studying the immune response to SARS-CoV-2, is where the repertoires were released. The samples were drawn from the first 160 participants of the ongoing ImmuneRACE study and from 950 to 1,500 subjects provided by 6 global collaborators. Nearly every sample came with metadata listing a de-identified subject ID, COVID-19 status, age in years and sex. Where available, HLA class I and class II types were taken from metadata supplied by the sample provider and were not determined by assay-based typing. The paper's findings and limits, for the study overall: Clinical and demographic metadata were provided uncurated, with the amount varying by source and participant.

Each collaborating institution followed its own protocols to collect whole blood in K2EDTA tubes. For TCRbeta analysis, collaborators shipped samples in one of three forms: frozen whole blood, isolated PBMCs, or DNA extracted from either of those sample types. For this clone: Its recognized antigen is unknown. It has no much larger one-base neighbor in the sample; base qualities were not kept.

The immunoSEQ Assay, a bias-controlled multiplex PCR, was used to amplify TCRbeta CDR3 regions from genomic DNA. The authors' analysis ran thus. The number of nucleated cells in each sample was estimated from the amplification of reference gene primers within the assay. To quantify the absolute abundance of each unique TCRbeta CDR3 rearrangement, sequence reads were collapsed and filtered. For each sample, productive Simpson clonality was calculated by taking the square root of Simpson's diversity index across productive rearrangements. TCRdb stores this immuneACCESS table with in-frame sequences only. Part of the clones is absent; in the studies checked, under half of the shortfall reflects unresolved V genes, and no reason is known for the rest. Clone size and the V and J calls come from that table; the DNA yielded D and trimming. This sample comprises 250,000 or so clones, less than 90% of them detected only once. The biggest ten clones account for roughly 5.8% of the sample.

From cysteine to phenylalanine, the CDR3 is 15 amino acids long. Only CDR3 DNA remains: 45 bases, in frame from the first base. CDR1 is given as MNHEY and CDR2 as SVGAGI, both from the germline V gene. Trimming leaves V shorter by 4 bases and J shorter by 6 bases, with the junction holding 6 bases beyond the gene matches. The receptor was isolated from a man in his sixties with acute or convalescent COVID-19. Rearrangement joined TRBV6-5 to TRBJ2-2; 9 bases in between match TRBD1. The sample comprised peripheral blood. The nucleotide sequence reads as follows: TGTGCCAGCAGTTGGGGACAGGGTCCGTCCGGGGAGCTGTTTTTT. This yields the protein CASSWGQGPSGELFF.